The 9 T cell receptor beta chains given below trace back to one sample, sequenced in a study of T cell responses to AZD1222 COVID-19 vaccine. Produced via immunoSEQ multiplex PCR; TCRdb's table is partial and in-frame only. The data hold about 97,000 clones, with roughly 84% observed a single time. Sample: peripheral blood, taken on day 0 of AZD1222 vaccination. Source of these receptors: an adult in good health.

This chain uses TRBV4-1 with TRBJ2-1; TRBD2 might be the D (6 bases). Trimming stripped 4 bases from V and 7 bases from J, with 20 bases between. In germline, CDR1 is MGHRA, CDR2 YSYEKL. CDR3 length: 16 residues. The DNA for the CDR3 is TGCGCCAGCAGCCCCGATAGCGGAGGACGACGAAATGAGCAGTTCTTC. It codes for CASSPDSGGRRNEQFF.

This chain links TRBV6-5 with TRBJ2-5; the D call may be TRBD1 or TRBD2 (5 bases each). Deletions cut 2 bases from V and 4 bases from J, with 17 bases between. CDR3 size: 16 residues. Germline CDR1 MNHEY, CDR2 SVGAGI. CDR3 sequence: CASSYTSGLRGETQYF. The CDR3 DNA is TGTGCCAGCAGTTACACCTCAGGGCTCCGGGGAGAGACCCAGTACTTC.

The gene calls are TRBV6-6 and TRBJ2-2; D possibly corresponds to TRBD2 (5 bases). There are 16 residues in the CDR3. Deletions cut 6 bases from V and 1 base from J, with 15 bases between. Germline-derived CDR1 and CDR2 are MNHNY and SVGAGI (reference sequence). CDR3 DNA sequence: TGTGCCAGCAGCCCCAGAGGGCAGTTGAACACCGGGGAGCTGTTTTTT. Residues: CASSPRGQLNTGELFF.

V usage is TRBV19 and J usage is TRBJ1-4; D gene ambiguous. Trimming removed 2 bases at V and 6 bases at J, with 7 bases between. Germline CDR1 reads LNHDA; CDR2 reads SQIVND (reference sequence). This CDR3 contains 13 residues. CDR3 residues: CASSIRTDEKLFF. The CDR3 nucleotides read TGTGCCAGTAGTATAAGGACGGATGAAAAACTGTTTTTT.

The rearrangement uses TRBV5-8 and TRBJ2-4; TRBD1 matches 11 bases. The CDR3 consists of 14 residues. Germline V lookup: CDR1 SGHTS, CDR2 YDEGEE. Losses at the gene ends were 4 bases for V and 7 bases for J; bases not matched to a gene: 4. The CDR3 DNA sequence: TGTGCCAGCAGCCTGGGGGACAGGGGGAACATTCAGTACTTC. This codes for CASSLGDRGNIQYF. Filled out from reference TRBV5-8 and TRBJ2-4, the complete variable domain reads EAGVTQSPTHLIKTRGQQATLRCSPISGHTSVYWYQQALGLGLQFLLWYDEGEERNRGNFPPRFSGRQFPNYSSELNVNALELEDSALYLCASSLGDRGNIQYFGAGTRLSVL.

The rearrangement joins TRBV6-5 to TRBJ1-1; 7 nucleotides match TRBD1. This CDR3 contains 14 residues. From germline, CDR1 is MNHEY and CDR2 SVGAGI. With 6 bases clipped from V and 1 base from J, the junction kept 5 bases outside the gene matches. The CDR3: CASRWTGQNTEAFF. The CDR3 bases are TGTGCCAGCAGATGGACAGGTCAGAACACTGAAGCTTTCTTT.

The rearrangement links TRBV6-2 or TRBV6-3 to TRBJ2-2; no definite D call. There are 12 residues in the CDR3. The V end lost 8 bases, the J end lost 1 base, and 5 bases lay between the germline ends. Germline-derived CDR1 and CDR2 are MNHEY and SVGEGT. This chain's CDR3 is CASRWNTGELFF. The CDR3 DNA reads as TGTGCCAGCCGTTGGAACACCGGGGAGCTGTTTTTT.

V is TRBV28 and J is TRBJ1-2; TRBD1 is a possible D gene (5 bases). The V gene lost 8 bases and the J gene lost 4 bases, with 14 bases spanning the gap. The CDR3 consists of 13 residues. The germline V gene encodes CDR1 MDHEN and CDR2 SYDVKM. The CDR3 spells CASHSGTIYGYTF. CDR3 nucleotide sequence: TGTGCCAGCCACTCCGGGACCATCTATGGCTACACCTTC.

This sequence joins TRBV9 and TRBJ2-1; D unresolved. Germline-derived CDR1 and CDR2 are SGDLS and YYNGEE. CDR3 size: 16 residues. The V gene lost 0 bases and the J gene lost 0 bases, with 10 bases spanning the gap. CDR3 sequence: CASSVGQIYSYNEQFF. For the CDR3, the DNA is TGTGCCAGCAGCGTAGGGCAAATCTACTCCTACAATGAGCAGTTCTTC.